Given below is one TCR beta chain in context. Its antigen is unidentified. ViraFEST used viral peptide pools to expand antigen-specific CD4+ T cells before sequencing. It was after more than nine days of culture that CD4+ T cells were isolated. It was two doses of either the BNT162b2 or mRNA-1273 vaccine that participants received. PBMC cultures contained some 2.1 million cells per well, approximately 11 IU/ml IL-2 and around 9.9 ug/ml peptides. Fresh IL-2-containing medium replaced half the medium on days 3 and 7. Produced via immunoSEQ multiplex PCR; TCRdb's table is partial and in-frame only. The repertoire holds under 85,000 clones, with roughly 80% as singletons. This specimen comes from a study of vaccination effects on CD4 cells after COVID-19. Study observations and caveats: Late in the post-vaccination period, infection-induced and vaccine-induced clones underwent marked clonal contraction.

Looked up from germline, CDR1 is SGHRS and CDR2 is YFSETQ. V was pared by 4 bases and J by 6 bases, with 13 bases between. The CDR3 is 13 amino acids. This sample comprised CD4+ T cells from PBMCs cultured with HCoV-OC43 spike peptides, obtained after COVID-19 vaccination. Subset defined: HCoV-OC43 spike overlapping peptide pool stimulation. This TCR came from a human donor who received a COVID-19 vaccine. The J gene is TRBJ1-1, the V gene TRBV5-1; tentative D call: TRBD1 (5 bases). The chain's CDR3 is CASSGAGFSEAFF. The DNA of the CDR3 is TGCGCCAGCAGCGGAGCAGGGTTTTCTGAAGCTTTCTTT.